In its sample, the clone carrying this TCR beta chain was seen many times. Its antigen is as yet unknown. Amplifying from RNA transcripts, the study obtained TCR beta CDR3 regions. HTBI-primed RT-PCR formed the first round, and a multiplex PCR formed the second. MiXCR, run by TCRdb on the multiplex PCR reads, gives a single entry per CDR3 protein. The sample includes about 1.1 million distinct CDR3 sequences, about two fifths of them seen just once. This sample is part of a study of Graves' ophthalmopathy and Graves' hyperthyroidism. Study conclusions and caveats: In separating ophthalmopathy from stable hyperthyroidism, a 13-signature model achieved roughly 87% sensitivity and around 80% specificity.

Trimming took 1 base from V and 3 from J; bases not matched to a gene: 3. CDR3 length equals 15 residues. Germline-derived CDR1 and CDR2 are SGHTA and FQGNSA. The study recruited hyperthyroidism patients aged 18 to 65 who were newly diagnosed, under 2 months' duration. This TCR was recovered from an adult man with Graves' hyperthyroidism. The specimen sequenced was peripheral blood or thyroid tissue (not recorded which). The chain carries TRBV7-2 and TRBJ1-5; 7 nucleotides match TRBD1. The CDR3 coding sequence is TGTGCCAGCAGCTTAGAACAGGGGAACAATCAGCCCCAGCATTTT. Protein product: CASSLEQGNNQPQHF.